This is a list of T cell receptor beta chains from one sample in a study of blood T cells in healthy people across ages. Via MiXCR, TCRdb re-called the 5' RACE reads, giving one row per CDR3 protein. The data show under 800,000 distinct CDR3 sequences, more than 20% seen once. The sequenced material came from blood. The receptors were sampled from a man aged 65-85 years in good health. The CDR3 runs from the conserved cysteine through the conserved F or W. The D gene is left open where the match is weak. Where a row states a size, it is once, few, many or the class of an expanded clone; other rows omit it.

D gene,V gene,clone size,CDR3 protein
NA,TRBV20-1,NA,CSAEGPGGSSAYNSPLHF
NA,TRBV6-1,few,CASSAGDRPQHF
TRBD2,TRBV7-9,few,CASSLMLAGGPGEQFF
NA,TRBV3-1,few,CASSQAGLNTEAFF
NA,TRBV5-1,few,CAGGLGNQETQYF
NA,TRBV20-1,NA,CSARDWRSSYNEQFF
TRBD1,TRBV20-1,NA,CSAHGTGGPNEQYF
NA,TRBV7-2,many,CASSPRLVLEQYF
TRBD1,TRBV5-1,few,CASSYPTGTDNYGYTF
NA,TRBV7-9,many,CASSSREVGSPLHF
TRBD1,TRBV29-1,few,CSVLSPGQKNTEAFF
TRBD1,TRBV27,few,CASSWGTGADGEQFF
TRBD2,TRBV12-3/TRBV12-4,NA,CASSPRGGTNEQFF
TRBD1,TRBV10-3,NA,CAISEDRGTTEAFF
NA,TRBV12-3/TRBV12-4,few,CASSLELRGRTAGGLFF
NA,TRBV5-1,few,CASSLELKPYNEQFF
NA,TRBV5-5,many,CASSLAHLTDTQYF